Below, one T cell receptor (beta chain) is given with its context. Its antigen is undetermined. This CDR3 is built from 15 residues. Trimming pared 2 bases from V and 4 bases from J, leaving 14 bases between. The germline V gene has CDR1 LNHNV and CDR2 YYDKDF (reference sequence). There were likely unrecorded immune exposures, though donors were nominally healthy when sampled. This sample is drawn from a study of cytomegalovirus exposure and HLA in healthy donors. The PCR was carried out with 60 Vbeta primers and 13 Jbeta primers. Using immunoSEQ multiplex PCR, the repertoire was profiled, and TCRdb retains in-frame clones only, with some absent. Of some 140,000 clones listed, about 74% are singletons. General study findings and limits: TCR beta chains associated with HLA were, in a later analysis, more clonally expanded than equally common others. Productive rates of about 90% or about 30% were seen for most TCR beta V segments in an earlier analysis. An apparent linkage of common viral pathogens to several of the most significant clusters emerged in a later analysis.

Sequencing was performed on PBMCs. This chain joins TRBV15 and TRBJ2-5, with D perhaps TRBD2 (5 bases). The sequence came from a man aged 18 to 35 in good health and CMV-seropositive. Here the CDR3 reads CATSRRPAVSETQYF. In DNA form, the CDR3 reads TGTGCCACCAGCAGAAGGCCAGCGGTGTCAGAGACCCAGTACTTC.